The 28 T cell receptor beta chains below were found in one sample sequenced in a study of blood T cell repertoires in COVID-19. The method was immunoSEQ multiplex PCR; TCRdb's version includes in-frame clones alone and lacks a portion of them. The table lists over 120,000 clones, just under 85% of them singletons. The sequenced sample consisted of peripheral blood. All receptors come from a woman aged 80 or older with acute or convalescent COVID-19.

The V call is TRBV9, the J call TRBJ1-1; D call uncertain. In germline, CDR1 is SGDLS, CDR2 YYNGEE. The ends were cut back, 0 bases at V and 1 base at J, with 13 bases in the middle. This CDR3 spans 16 amino acids. This CDR3 reads CASSVVPSTRNTEAFF. CDR3 in DNA: TGTGCCAGCAGCGTAGTCCCGAGCACTAGGAACACTGAAGCTTTCTTT.

The chain couples TRBV24-1 to TRBJ2-1; 9 nucleotides match TRBD1. The CDR3 covers 15 residues. Germline CDR1 is KGHDR and CDR2 is SFDVKD. With V trimmed by 4 bases and J by 5 bases, 5 bases remained unmatched. Here the CDR3 reads CATSDGTGSHNEQFF. CDR3 DNA sequence: TGTGCCACCAGTGACGGGACAGGGTCCCACAATGAGCAGTTCTTC.

This clone was picked up a small number of times. The chain combines TRBV28 with TRBJ1-1; TRBD1 matches at 7 bases. V was pared by 5 bases and J by 7 bases, with 13 bases of the junction left unmatched. The germline CDR1 and CDR2 sequences are MDHEN and SYDVKM. The length of the CDR3 is 15 residues. The CDR3 bases are TGTGCCAGCAGTCCGAAACAAGGGGGCCCTTTTGAAGCTTTCTTT. Translated: CASSPKQGGPFEAFF.

The chain employs TRBV19 and TRBJ1-1; a weak D match, TRBD1 (6 bases). This CDR3 is built from 16 residues. Between the trimmed V and J ends, which lost 0 bases and 3 bases, there was a span of 14 bases. Germline CDR1 is LNHDA and CDR2 is SQIVND (reference sequence). The CDR3 coding sequence is TGTGCCAGTAGTATAGACGCCGGACAGCGTTACACTGAAGCTTTCTTT. Protein product: CASSIDAGQRYTEAFF.

This clone is a singleton in its sample. A junction boundary mismatches the germline segment, possibly from a read error. The V call is TRBV29-1, the J call TRBJ1-2; TRBD1 might be the D (5 bases). Germline assignment: CDR1 SQVTM and CDR2 ANQGSEA. The CDR3 has 14 amino acids. CDR3 loop: CRVGGGLTNYGYTF. In DNA form, the CDR3 reads TGCCGCGTGGGGGGGGGACTTACTAACTATGGCTACACCTTC.

The rearrangement links TRBV6-2 or TRBV6-3 to TRBJ2-5, with TRBD2 identical over 8 bases. Trimming removed 5 bases from V and 4 bases from J; junction bases left unmatched: 9. CDR3 size: 15 residues. In germline, CDR1 is MNHEY, CDR2 SVGEGT. CDR3 residues: CASSPVGGGAETQYF. The CDR3 nucleotides read TGTGCCAGCAGTCCGGTCGGGGGGGGCGCAGAGACCCAGTACTTC.

The J gene is TRBJ1-1, the V gene TRBV7-8, with TRBD1 matching 8 bases. The CDR3 runs 14 residues. In germline, CDR1 is SGHVS, CDR2 FQNEAQ. Trimming cost V 0 bases and J 10 bases; bases outside gene matches: 7. CDR3 in amino acids: CASSLAVRGRGAFF. The DNA for the CDR3 is TGTGCCAGCAGCTTAGCGGTCAGGGGGCGCGGAGCTTTCTTT.

A single count supports this clone. The gene calls are TRBV11-2 and TRBJ2-5; D possibly corresponds to TRBD1 (6 bases). Germline-derived CDR1 and CDR2 are SGHAT and FQNNGV. V was trimmed by 5 bases and J by 4 bases, leaving 14 bases between them. The CDR3 totals 14 residues. In DNA form, the CDR3 reads TGTGCCAGCAGCCGCTTGGACAGACGAGAGACCCAGTACTTC. It is translated as CASSRLDRRETQYF.

The gene calls are TRBV7-6 and TRBJ2-2, with TRBD2 as a possible D gene (6 bases). The CDR3 extends over 16 amino acids. Germline lookup yields CDR1 SGHVS and CDR2 FNYEAQ. Trimming cost V 5 bases and J 0 bases, with 13 bases left between them. The CDR3 coding sequence is TGTGCCAGCAGCCCCTCGGGCGGGACGAACACCGGGGAGCTGTTTTTT. Encoded protein: CASSPSGGTNTGELFF.

The chain links TRBV6-5 to TRBJ2-1; no reliable D call. The CDR3 is made up of 14 amino acids. Per germline, CDR1 MNHEY and CDR2 SVGAGI. Trimming took off 6 bases at V and 4 bases at J, with 13 bases between the two ends. Here the CDR3 reads CASRSAVLYNEQFF. CDR3 in DNA: TGTGCCAGCAGGAGCGCAGTTCTATACAATGAGCAGTTCTTC.

The chain carries TRBV5-6 and TRBJ1-4; possible D gene TRBD1, 6 bases. The CDR3 extends over 14 amino acids. Germline V gene lookup returns CDR1 SGHDT and CDR2 YYEEEE. V shed 3 bases and J shed 3 bases, with 9 bases lying between them. The CDR3: CASSSTGANEKLFF. CDR3 DNA: TGTGCCAGCAGCTCGACAGGAGCTAATGAAAAACTGTTTTTT. Drawing the rest from reference TRBV5-6 and TRBJ1-4, the complete variable domain is DAGVTQSPTHLIKTRGQQVTLRCSPKSGHDTVSWYQQALGQGPQFIFQYYEEEERQRGNFPDRFSGHQFPNYSSELNVNALLLGDSALYLCASSSTGANEKLFFGSGTQLSVL.

This chain links TRBV6-5 with TRBJ1-6; 10 bases agree with TRBD1. In germline, CDR1 is MNHEY, CDR2 SVGAGI. This CDR3 contains 14 residues. The ends lost 7 bases at V and 5 bases at J; junction bases unmatched: 2. The CDR3 region is CASTTGGHNSPLHF. CDR3 DNA sequence: TGTGCCAGCACGACAGGGGGCCATAATTCACCCCTCCACTTT.

The V call is TRBV7-2, the J call TRBJ2-5; 8 positions agree with TRBD2. V lost 2 bases to trimming and J lost 2 bases; unmatched junction nucleotides: 7. The V gene's germline CDR1 is SGHTA and CDR2 FQGNSA. The length of the CDR3 is 16 residues. The CDR3: CASSLLAGGLQETQYF. In nucleotides, the CDR3 is TGTGCCAGCAGCTTACTCGCGGGGGGCCTACAAGAGACCCAGTACTTC.

The rearrangement joins TRBV18 to TRBJ2-1; D perhaps matches TRBD2 (7 bases). Deletions cut 3 bases from V and 10 bases from J, with 19 bases between. This CDR3 is 15 amino acids long. The germline V gene has CDR1 KGHSH and CDR2 LQKENI. CDR3 in amino acids: CASSPSRGGGGEQFF. In nucleotides, the CDR3 is TGTGCCAGCTCACCCTCCCGCGGGGGCGGGGGAGAGCAGTTCTTC. Full variable domain (remainder filled in from reference TRBV18 and TRBJ2-1): NAGVMQNPRHLVRRRGQEARLRCSPMKGHSHVYWYRQLPEEGLKFMVYLQKENIIDESGMPKERFSAEFPKEGPSILRIQQVVRGDSAAYFCASSPSRGGGGEQFFGPGTRLTVL.

J is TRBJ2-1 and V is TRBV7-3, with 10 bases that match TRBD2. V shed 3 bases, J shed 2 bases, and the junction held 10 bases outside the gene matches. Looked up from germline, CDR1 is SGHTA and CDR2 is FQGTGA. This CDR3 region has 18 residues. CDR3 DNA sequence: TGTGCCAGCAGCTTGGGGCCTAGCGGGGGTCGAACCTACAATGAGCAGTTCTTC. Translated: CASSLGPSGGRTYNEQFF.

The chain links TRBV7-6 to TRBJ1-1; D might be TRBD1 (5 bases). Germline V lookup: CDR1 SGHVS, CDR2 FNYEAQ. V lost 5 bases and J 9 bases, leaving 10 bases between the germline ends. The CDR3 spans 11 residues. CDR3 sequence (DNA): TGTGCCAGCAGCCAAGACAGAAAAGCTTTCTTT. Translation gives CASSQDRKAFF.

V gene TRBV7-9 combines with J gene TRBJ1-1; 7 bases line up with TRBD1. Trimming removed 5 bases from V and 1 base from J; junction bases left unmatched: 7. Germline V gene data show CDR1 as SEHNR and CDR2 as FQNEAQ (reference sequence). There are 15 residues in the CDR3. The CDR3 coding sequence is TGTGCCAGCAGCGTAACAGGGGTAACGAACACTGAAGCTTTCTTT. Its translation: CASSVTGVTNTEAFF. Drawing the rest from reference TRBV7-9 and TRBJ1-1, the complete variable domain is DTGVSQNPRHKITKRGQNVTFRCDPISEHNRLYWYRQTLGQGPEFLTYFQNEAQLEKSRLLSDRFSAERPKGSFSTLEIQRTEQGDSAMYLCASSVTGVTNTEAFFGQGTRLTVV.

The chain joins TRBV5-1 to TRBJ2-1; 11 bases line up with TRBD2. The CDR3 loop spans 15 amino acids. CDR1 is SGHRS, CDR2 YFSETQ, per germline. After removal of 4 bases from V and 6 bases from J, the junction contained 6 bases not matched to a gene. The CDR3 DNA reads as TGCGCCAGCAGCCAGAATAGCGGGGGGGTCAATGAGCAGTTCTTC. Protein: CASSQNSGGVNEQFF.

The chain uses TRBV29-1 and TRBJ1-1, with no clear D. CDR3 length: 15 amino acids. Germline V lookup: CDR1 SQVTM, CDR2 ANQGSEA. V lost 5 bases and J 1 base, leaving 17 bases between the germline ends. CDR3 sequence reads: CSVPSSGAANTEAFF. DNA for the CDR3: TGCAGCGTTCCTTCTTCTGGAGCCGCGAACACTGAAGCTTTCTTT.

The rearrangement joins TRBV5-6 to TRBJ2-5; possible D gene TRBD2, 5 bases. This CDR3 is 11 amino acids long. The V end was cut by 5 bases, the J end by 5 bases, with 7 bases between. CDR1 SGHDT and CDR2 YYEEEE come from the germline V gene. CDR3 protein: CASSWEETQYF. CDR3 DNA: TGTGCCAGCAGTTGGGAGGAGACCCAGTACTTC.

V usage is TRBV12-3 or TRBV12-4 and J usage is TRBJ1-1, with no clear D. The CDR3 has 13 residues. V dropped 6 bases and J dropped 3 bases, with 11 bases sitting between them. The CDR3 here is CASRTGWDTEAFF. The CDR3 DNA sequence: TGTGCCAGCAGGACGGGGTGGGACACTGAAGCTTTCTTT.

The chain has TRBV28 and TRBJ2-1, with 8 bases matching TRBD2. The length of the CDR3 is 15 residues. The trim removed 5 bases at V and 7 bases at J, leaving 10 bases unmatched. Germline loops: CDR1 MDHEN, CDR2 SYDVKM. The CDR3 spells CASSGPVAGLNEQFF. CDR3 in DNA: TGTGCCAGCAGTGGGCCGGTAGCGGGGCTTAATGAGCAGTTCTTC.

The J gene is TRBJ2-7, the V gene TRBV28; 7 nucleotides line up with TRBD1. The V and J ends lost 4 bases and 2 bases, in that order; junction bases with no gene match: 5. The CDR3 runs to 14 residues. The V gene's germline CDR1 is MDHEN and CDR2 SYDVKM. CDR3 protein: CASSSYRGTYEQYF. As DNA, the CDR3 is TGTGCCAGCAGTTCGTACAGGGGAACCTACGAGCAGTACTTC.

The chain uses TRBV10-3 and TRBJ2-3; TRBD2 matches 16 bases. The CDR3 is made up of 17 amino acids. The J segment lost 5 bases and the V segment lost 2 bases, leaving 4 bases of the junction unmatched. Germline values: CDR1 ENHRY, CDR2 SYGVKD. CDR3 protein: CAISEGTSGGARDTQYF. In nucleotides, the CDR3 is TGTGCCATCAGTGAGGGGACTAGCGGGGGGGCCCGAGATACGCAGTATTTT.

This clone was seen more than once but under ten times. The V and J genes are TRBV3-1 (or the pseudogene TRBV3-2) and TRBJ1-1, with unresolved D. V gave up 1 base and J gave up 8 bases, with 11 bases separating them. The CDR3 spans 13 residues. Germline V lookup: CDR1 LGHDT, CDR2 YNNKEL (reference sequence). Here the CDR3 reads CASSQGSQTEAFF. The CDR3 coding sequence is TGTGCCAGCAGCCAAGGATCGCAGACAGAAGCTTTCTTT.

This clone has only a few counts. This rearrangement joins TRBV5-4 to TRBJ1-5; D remains ambiguous. The CDR3 spans 14 residues. Per the germline V gene, CDR1 is SGHNT and CDR2 is YYREEE (reference sequence). Trimming removed 0 bases at V and 3 bases at J, with 7 bases between. In nucleotides, the CDR3 is TGTGCCAGCAGCTTGGACAGAAACAATCAGCCCCAGCATTTT. As protein: CASSLDRNNQPQHF.

The chain uses TRBV10-3 and TRBJ2-7; 7 bases are shared with TRBD1. Germline CDR1 ENHRY, CDR2 SYGVKD. Germline trimming cut 4 bases from V and 2 bases from J; bases unmatched to any gene: 5. The CDR3 has 14 residues. DNA of the CDR3: TGTGCCATCAGTGTGGGGGACAGTACCTACGAGCAGTACTTC. Its translation is CAISVGDSTYEQYF.

This chain links TRBV19 with TRBJ2-2; 11 bases line up with TRBD2. Germline V gene lookup returns CDR1 LNHDA and CDR2 SQIVND (reference sequence). V gave up 0 bases and J gave up 4 bases; unmatched junction bases: 1. The CDR3 has 16 residues. The CDR3 region is CASSIEGTSGTGELFF. The CDR3 DNA sequence: TGTGCCAGTAGTATAGAAGGGACTAGCGGCACCGGGGAGCTGTTTTTT.